This T cell receptor beta chain was sequenced during a study of regulatory T cells in long-lasting Graves disease. Study results and limitations: Gene preferences differed: TRBV28, TRBJ1-2, TRBJ2-5 in persistent cases.

This clonotype was seen a few times. The antigen remains undetermined. Time point denoted: newly diagnosed GD, antithyroid drugs for less than 3 months. Researchers made the TCR library from RNA that was extracted from PBMCs. With 11 bases clipped from V and 0 bases from J, the junction kept 12 bases outside the gene matches. Germline V gene lookup returns CDR1 MNHEY and CDR2 SMNVEV (reference sequence). The CDR3 runs 15 residues. Combining iRepertoire HTBI primers with Arm-PCR of CDR3 regions, the authors built TCR beta libraries. TCRdb used MiXCR to reprocess the multiplex PCR reads, holding one entry per CDR3 protein. The sample lists 600,000 to 650,000 distinct CDR3 sequences, 16% occurring once. The same data also contributed to another study, on T cells in Graves' hyperthyroidism and ophthalmopathy. That study reports: The study left out patients who had uncontrolled infection, other autoimmune disease, pregnancy or lactation. The HTBI primer set drove a first-round RT-PCR of the TCR CDR3.

The receptor was derived from a woman aged 25 to 45 with Graves disease. The starting material was peripheral blood mononuclear cells (PBMCs), obtained at new diagnosis, from a patient treated with antithyroid drugs. The chain carries TRBV27 and TRBJ2-7, with 8 bases matching TRBD2. The CDR3 DNA follows: TGTGCCCCCCAGACCCGACTAGCGACCTCCTACGAGCAGTACTTC. Its translation: CAPQTRLATSYEQYF.